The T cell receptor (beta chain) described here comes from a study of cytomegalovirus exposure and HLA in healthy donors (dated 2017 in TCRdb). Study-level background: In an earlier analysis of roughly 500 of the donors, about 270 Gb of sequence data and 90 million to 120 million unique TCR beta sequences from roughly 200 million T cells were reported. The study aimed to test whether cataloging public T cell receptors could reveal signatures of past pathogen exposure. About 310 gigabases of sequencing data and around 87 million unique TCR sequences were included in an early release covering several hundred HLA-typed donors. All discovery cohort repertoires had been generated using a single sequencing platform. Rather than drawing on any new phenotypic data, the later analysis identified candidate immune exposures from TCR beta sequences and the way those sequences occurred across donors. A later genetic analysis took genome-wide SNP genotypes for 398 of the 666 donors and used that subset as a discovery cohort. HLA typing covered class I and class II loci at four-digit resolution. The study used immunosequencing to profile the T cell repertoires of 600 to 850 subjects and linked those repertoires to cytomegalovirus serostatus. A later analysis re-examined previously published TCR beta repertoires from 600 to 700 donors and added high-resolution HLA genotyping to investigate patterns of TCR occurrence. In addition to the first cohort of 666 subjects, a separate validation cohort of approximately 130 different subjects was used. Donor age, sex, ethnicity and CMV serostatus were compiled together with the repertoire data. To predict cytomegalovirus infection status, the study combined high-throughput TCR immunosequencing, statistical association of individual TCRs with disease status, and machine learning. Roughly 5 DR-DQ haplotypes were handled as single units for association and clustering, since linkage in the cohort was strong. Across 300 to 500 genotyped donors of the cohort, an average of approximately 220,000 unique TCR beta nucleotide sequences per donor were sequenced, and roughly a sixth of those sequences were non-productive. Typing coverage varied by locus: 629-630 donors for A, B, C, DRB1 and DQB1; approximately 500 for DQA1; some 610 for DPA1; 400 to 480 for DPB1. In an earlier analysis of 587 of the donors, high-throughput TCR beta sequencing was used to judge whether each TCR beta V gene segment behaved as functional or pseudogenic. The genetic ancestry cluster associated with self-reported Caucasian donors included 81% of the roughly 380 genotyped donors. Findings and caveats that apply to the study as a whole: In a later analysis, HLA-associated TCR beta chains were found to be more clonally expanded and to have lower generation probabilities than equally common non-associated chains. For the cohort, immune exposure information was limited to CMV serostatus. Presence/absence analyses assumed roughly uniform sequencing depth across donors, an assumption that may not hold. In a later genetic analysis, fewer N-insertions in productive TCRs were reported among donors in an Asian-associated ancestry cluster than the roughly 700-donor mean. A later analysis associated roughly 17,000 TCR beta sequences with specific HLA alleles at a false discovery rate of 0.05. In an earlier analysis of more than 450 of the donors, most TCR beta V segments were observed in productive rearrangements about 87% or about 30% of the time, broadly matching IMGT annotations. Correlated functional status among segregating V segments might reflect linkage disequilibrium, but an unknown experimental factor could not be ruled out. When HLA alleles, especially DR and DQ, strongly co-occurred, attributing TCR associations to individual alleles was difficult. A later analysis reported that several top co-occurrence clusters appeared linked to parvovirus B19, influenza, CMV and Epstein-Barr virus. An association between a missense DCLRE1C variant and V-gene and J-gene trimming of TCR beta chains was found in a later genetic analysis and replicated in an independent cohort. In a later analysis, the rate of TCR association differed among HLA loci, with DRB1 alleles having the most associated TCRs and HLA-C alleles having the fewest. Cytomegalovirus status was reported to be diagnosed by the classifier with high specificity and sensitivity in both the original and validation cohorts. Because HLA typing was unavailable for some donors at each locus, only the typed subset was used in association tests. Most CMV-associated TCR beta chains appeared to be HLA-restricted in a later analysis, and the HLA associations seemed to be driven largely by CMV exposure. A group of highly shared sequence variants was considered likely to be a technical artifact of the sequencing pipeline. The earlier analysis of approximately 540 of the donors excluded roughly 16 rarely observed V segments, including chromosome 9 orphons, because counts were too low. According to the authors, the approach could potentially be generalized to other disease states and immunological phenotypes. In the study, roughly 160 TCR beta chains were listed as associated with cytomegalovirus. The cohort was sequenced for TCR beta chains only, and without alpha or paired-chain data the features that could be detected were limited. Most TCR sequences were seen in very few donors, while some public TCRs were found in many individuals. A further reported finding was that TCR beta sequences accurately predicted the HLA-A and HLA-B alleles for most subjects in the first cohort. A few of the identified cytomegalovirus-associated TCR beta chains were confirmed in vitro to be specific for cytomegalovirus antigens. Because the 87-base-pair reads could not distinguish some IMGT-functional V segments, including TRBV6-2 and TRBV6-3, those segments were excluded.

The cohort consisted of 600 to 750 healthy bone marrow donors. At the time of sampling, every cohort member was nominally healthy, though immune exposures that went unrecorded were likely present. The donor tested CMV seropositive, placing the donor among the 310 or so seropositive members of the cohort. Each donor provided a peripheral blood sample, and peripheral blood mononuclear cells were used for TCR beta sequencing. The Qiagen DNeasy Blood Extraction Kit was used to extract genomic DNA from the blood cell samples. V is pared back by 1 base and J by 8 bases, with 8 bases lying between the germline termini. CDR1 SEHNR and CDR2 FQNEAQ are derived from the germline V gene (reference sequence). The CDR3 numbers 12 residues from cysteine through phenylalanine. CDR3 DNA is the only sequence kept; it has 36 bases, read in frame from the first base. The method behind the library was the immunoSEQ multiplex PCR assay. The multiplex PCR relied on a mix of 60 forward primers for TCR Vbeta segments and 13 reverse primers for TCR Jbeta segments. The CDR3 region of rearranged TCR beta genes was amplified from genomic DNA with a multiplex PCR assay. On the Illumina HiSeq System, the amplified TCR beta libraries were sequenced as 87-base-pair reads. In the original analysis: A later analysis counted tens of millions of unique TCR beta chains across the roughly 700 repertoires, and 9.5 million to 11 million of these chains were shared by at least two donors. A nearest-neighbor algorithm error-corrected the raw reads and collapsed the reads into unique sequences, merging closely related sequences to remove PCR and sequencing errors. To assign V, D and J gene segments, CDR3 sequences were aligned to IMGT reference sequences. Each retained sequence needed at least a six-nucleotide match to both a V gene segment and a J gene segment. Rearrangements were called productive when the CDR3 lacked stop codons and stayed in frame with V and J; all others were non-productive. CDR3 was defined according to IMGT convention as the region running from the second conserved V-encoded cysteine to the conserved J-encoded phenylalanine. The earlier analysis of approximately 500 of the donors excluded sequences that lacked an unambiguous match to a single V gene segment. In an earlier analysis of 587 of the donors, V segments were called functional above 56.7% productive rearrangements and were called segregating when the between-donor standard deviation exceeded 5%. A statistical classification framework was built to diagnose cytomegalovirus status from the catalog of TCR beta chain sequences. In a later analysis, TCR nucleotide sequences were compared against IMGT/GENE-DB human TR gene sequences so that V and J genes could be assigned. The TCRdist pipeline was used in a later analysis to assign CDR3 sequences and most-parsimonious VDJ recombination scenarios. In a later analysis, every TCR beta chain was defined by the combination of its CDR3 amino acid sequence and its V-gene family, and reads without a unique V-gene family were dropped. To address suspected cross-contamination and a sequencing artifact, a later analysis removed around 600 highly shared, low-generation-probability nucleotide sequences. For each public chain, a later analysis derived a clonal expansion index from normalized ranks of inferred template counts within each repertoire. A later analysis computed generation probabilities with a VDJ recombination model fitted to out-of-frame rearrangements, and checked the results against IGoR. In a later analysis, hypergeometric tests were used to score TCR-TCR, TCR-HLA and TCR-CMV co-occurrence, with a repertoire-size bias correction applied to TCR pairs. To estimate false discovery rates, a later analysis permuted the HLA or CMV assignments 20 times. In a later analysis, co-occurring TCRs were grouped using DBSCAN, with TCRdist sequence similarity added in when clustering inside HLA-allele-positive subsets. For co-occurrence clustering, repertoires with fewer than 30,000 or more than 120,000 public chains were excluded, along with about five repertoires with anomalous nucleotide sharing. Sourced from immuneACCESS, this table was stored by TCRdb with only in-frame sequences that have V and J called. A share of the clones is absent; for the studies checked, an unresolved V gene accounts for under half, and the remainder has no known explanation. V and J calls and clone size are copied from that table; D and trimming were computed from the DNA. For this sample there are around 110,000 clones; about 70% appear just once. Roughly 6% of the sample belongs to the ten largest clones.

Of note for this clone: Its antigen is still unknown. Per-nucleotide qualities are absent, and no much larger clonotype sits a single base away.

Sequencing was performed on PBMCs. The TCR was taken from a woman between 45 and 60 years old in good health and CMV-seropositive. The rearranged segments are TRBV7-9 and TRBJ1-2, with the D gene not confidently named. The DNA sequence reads TGTGCCAGCAGCTTAGAAGAGGGCGGCTACACCTTC. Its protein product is CASSLEEGGYTF.